This is a list of T cell receptor beta chains from one sample in a study of tumor-infiltrating lymphocytes in localized non-small cell lung cancer. Sequencing was performed with immunoSEQ multiplex PCR; in TCRdb, only in-frame clones are kept and a portion is missing. The sample contains about 11,000 clones, approximately 86% of which appear only once. Sequencing used uninvolved lung tissue not adjacent to the tumor. The receptors come from a human donor with non-small cell lung cancer. Both conserved end residues are part of each CDR3. The order of the fields is clone size, V gene, D gene, J gene, CDR3 protein, CDR3 DNA. D genes are given only for firm matches. Size is stated for part of the rows, as once, few or many counts, or as a class when the clone is expanded.

clone size: once; V gene: TRBV2; D gene: TRBD1; J gene: TRBJ1-1; CDR3 protein: CASSRDSRLNTEAFF; CDR3 DNA: TGTGCCAGCAGCCGGGACAGTAGACTGAACACTGAAGCTTTCTTT
clone size: once; V gene: TRBV5-1; D gene: TRBD2; J gene: TRBJ2-5; CDR3 protein: CASSLGGLPYQETQYF; CDR3 DNA: TGCGCCAGCAGCTTGGGGGGACTACCCTACCAAGAGACCCAGTACTTC
clone size: -; V gene: TRBV5-1; D gene: -; J gene: TRBJ1-1; CDR3 protein: CASSLTRQNTEAFF; CDR3 DNA: TGCGCCAGCAGCTTGACCCGACAGAACACTGAAGCTTTCTTT
clone size: -; V gene: TRBV11-2; D gene: TRBD1; J gene: TRBJ1-4; CDR3 protein: CASSRPTGKNEKLFF; CDR3 DNA: TGTGCCAGCAGCCGACCGACAGGGAAAAATGAAAAACTGTTTTTT
clone size: -; V gene: TRBV6-5; D gene: -; J gene: TRBJ1-2; CDR3 protein: CASSYNGHYGYTF; CDR3 DNA: TGTGCCAGCAGTTACAACGGTCACTATGGCTACACCTTC
clone size: -; V gene: TRBV6-5; D gene: -; J gene: TRBJ2-7; CDR3 protein: CASSLEQVSYEQYF; CDR3 DNA: TGTGCCAGCAGTTTGGAGCAGGTATCTTACGAGCAGTACTTC
clone size: -; V gene: TRBV5-1; D gene: -; J gene: TRBJ2-5; CDR3 protein: CASSSRESETQYF; CDR3 DNA: TGCGCCAGCAGCTCCCGAGAGTCCGAGACCCAGTACTTC
clone size: -; V gene: TRBV6-6; D gene: TRBD1; J gene: TRBJ1-2; CDR3 protein: CASSYSSRTGVGYTF; CDR3 DNA: TGTGCCAGCAGTTACTCTTCCCGAACAGGGGTTGGCTACACCTTC
clone size: -; V gene: TRBV6-5; D gene: -; J gene: TRBJ1-4; CDR3 protein: CASSYTPWTNEKLFF; CDR3 DNA: TGTGCCAGCAGTTACACCCCTTGGACAAATGAAAAACTGTTTTTT
clone size: -; V gene: TRBV7-8; D gene: TRBD1; J gene: TRBJ1-5; CDR3 protein: CASSLVRLTGVSNQPQHF; CDR3 DNA: TGTGCCAGCAGCTTAGTGAGGCTCACAGGGGTGAGCAATCAGCCCCAGCATTTT
clone size: medium-sized; V gene: TRBV6-5; D gene: TRBD1; J gene: TRBJ1-6; CDR3 protein: CASTRDRGGNSPLHF; CDR3 DNA: TGTGCCAGCACCAGGGACAGGGGAGGCAATTCACCCCTCCACTTT
clone size: -; V gene: TRBV9; D gene: -; J gene: TRBJ2-2; CDR3 protein: CASSVGGLTGTGELFF; CDR3 DNA: TGTGCCAGCAGCGTAGGAGGTCTCACCGGCACCGGGGAGCTGTTTTTT
clone size: -; V gene: TRBV27; D gene: -; J gene: TRBJ1-4; CDR3 protein: CASSLQQGGEKLFF; CDR3 DNA: TGTGCCAGCAGTTTACAACAGGGCGGCGAAAAACTGTTTTTT
clone size: -; V gene: TRBV5-4; D gene: TRBD1; J gene: TRBJ2-7; CDR3 protein: CASSPGRGTEDYEQYF; CDR3 DNA: TGTGCCAGCAGCCCGGGTAGGGGGACAGAAGACTACGAGCAGTACTTC
clone size: -; V gene: TRBV19; D gene: TRBD1; J gene: TRBJ1-6; CDR3 protein: CASSISGTANSPLHF; CDR3 DNA: TGTGCCAGTAGTATCTCGGGGACAGCTAATTCACCCCTCCACTTT
clone size: -; V gene: TRBV5-1; D gene: -; J gene: TRBJ2-7; CDR3 protein: CASSRGGQPSSYEQYF; CDR3 DNA: TGCGCCAGCAGCCGCGGGGGACAGCCTAGCTCCTACGAGCAGTACTTC
clone size: -; V gene: TRBV7-2; D gene: -; J gene: TRBJ2-5; CDR3 protein: CASSLARRAVETQYF; CDR3 DNA: TGTGCCAGCAGCTTAGCGCGGAGGGCAGTAGAGACCCAGTACTTC
clone size: -; V gene: TRBV5-1; D gene: -; J gene: TRBJ1-6; CDR3 protein: CASSLASSYNSPLHF; CDR3 DNA: TGCGCCAGCAGCTTGGCCAGCTCCTATAATTCACCCCTCCACTTT
clone size: few; V gene: TRBV5-1; D gene: -; J gene: TRBJ1-4; CDR3 protein: CASSLGANEKLFF; CDR3 DNA: TGCGCCAGCAGCTTGGGGGCTAATGAAAAACTGTTTTTT
clone size: -; V gene: TRBV6-5; D gene: TRBD2; J gene: TRBJ2-1; CDR3 protein: CASSYGRGGHNEQFF; CDR3 DNA: TGTGCCAGCAGTTACGGACGGGGGGGCCACAATGAGCAGTTCTTC
clone size: -; V gene: TRBV6-6; D gene: -; J gene: TRBJ2-1; CDR3 protein: CASSWGPGVTNEQFF; CDR3 DNA: TGTGCCAGCAGTTGGGGTCCCGGGGTTACGAATGAGCAGTTCTTC
clone size: -; V gene: TRBV7-9; D gene: -; J gene: TRBJ2-3; CDR3 protein: CASSLAMTADTQYF; CDR3 DNA: TGTGCCAGCAGCTTAGCGATGACAGCAGATACGCAGTATTTT
clone size: -; V gene: TRBV10-3; D gene: TRBD1; J gene: TRBJ2-3; CDR3 protein: CAISPTGASTDTQYF; CDR3 DNA: TGTGCCATCAGTCCGACAGGGGCTAGCACAGATACGCAGTATTTT
clone size: -; V gene: TRBV21-1; D gene: -; J gene: TRBJ2-5; CDR3 protein: CASSKDRETQYF; CDR3 DNA: TGTGCCAGCAGCAAAGATAGAGAGACCCAGTACTTC
clone size: -; V gene: TRBV4-1; D gene: TRBD1; J gene: TRBJ2-2; CDR3 protein: CASSPTGGSNTGELFF; CDR3 DNA: TGCGCCAGCAGCCCCACAGGGGGTTCGAACACCGGGGAGCTGTTTTTT
clone size: -; V gene: TRBV4-3; D gene: -; J gene: TRBJ1-5; CDR3 protein: CASSQGTTREGQPQHF; CDR3 DNA: TGCGCCAGCAGCCAAGGAACGACAAGGGAGGGTCAGCCCCAGCATTTT
clone size: -; V gene: TRBV30; D gene: -; J gene: TRBJ2-2; CDR3 protein: CAWSLSSGELFF; CDR3 DNA: TGTGCCTGGAGTCTAAGTTCCGGGGAGCTGTTTTTT
clone size: -; V gene: TRBV18; D gene: -; J gene: TRBJ2-3; CDR3 protein: CASSLSTGASTDTQYF; CDR3 DNA: TGTGCCAGCTCACTCAGTACAGGCGCTAGCACAGATACGCAGTATTTT
clone size: -; V gene: TRBV19; D gene: -; J gene: TRBJ2-2; CDR3 protein: CASSPQGVGELFF; CDR3 DNA: TGTGCCAGTAGTCCCCAAGGGGTTGGGGAGCTGTTTTTT
clone size: -; V gene: TRBV27; D gene: -; J gene: TRBJ1-2; CDR3 protein: CASNPIQGRGGYTF; CDR3 DNA: TGTGCCAGCAACCCCATACAGGGACGGGGCGGCTACACCTTC
clone size: -; V gene: TRBV5-6; D gene: TRBD1; J gene: TRBJ1-2; CDR3 protein: CASSSQGDLVYGYTF; CDR3 DNA: TGTGCCAGCAGCTCGCAGGGGGACCTCGTCTATGGCTACACCTTC
clone size: -; V gene: TRBV6-5; D gene: -; J gene: TRBJ1-6; CDR3 protein: CASRRVEDSPLHF; CDR3 DNA: TGTGCCAGCCGACGGGTGGAGGATTCACCCCTCCACTTT
clone size: -; V gene: TRBV18; D gene: TRBD2; J gene: TRBJ2-3; CDR3 protein: CASSPGGSTDTQYF; CDR3 DNA: TGTGCCAGCTCACCGGGGGGGAGCACAGATACGCAGTATTTT
clone size: -; V gene: TRBV4-3; D gene: TRBD2; J gene: TRBJ2-1; CDR3 protein: CASSQGWLAGDNEQFF; CDR3 DNA: TGCGCCAGCAGCCAAGGCTGGTTAGCGGGGGACAATGAGCAGTTCTTC
clone size: -; V gene: TRBV10-3; D gene: -; J gene: TRBJ2-5; CDR3 protein: CAISESVGGSETQYF; CDR3 DNA: TGTGCCATCAGTGAGTCTGTCGGGGGATCGGAGACCCAGTACTTC
clone size: -; V gene: TRBV27; D gene: -; J gene: TRBJ2-2; CDR3 protein: CASSLNLRAGELFF; CDR3 DNA: TGTGCCAGCAGCTTGAATTTAAGGGCCGGGGAGCTGTTTTTT
clone size: -; V gene: TRBV6-5; D gene: TRBD1; J gene: TRBJ1-1; CDR3 protein: CASQDAGGTEAFF; CDR3 DNA: TGTGCCAGCCAAGACGCAGGGGGGACTGAAGCTTTCTTT
clone size: -; V gene: TRBV6-1; D gene: -; J gene: TRBJ2-5; CDR3 protein: CASSGTPPQTQYF; CDR3 DNA: TGTGCCAGCAGTGGGACCCCTCCCCAGACCCAGTACTTC
clone size: -; V gene: TRBV5-6; D gene: -; J gene: TRBJ1-3; CDR3 protein: CASSLRLTSGNTIYF; CDR3 DNA: TGTGCCAGCAGCTTGCGGTTGACCTCTGGAAACACCATATATTTT
clone size: -; V gene: TRBV7-9; D gene: -; J gene: TRBJ1-1; CDR3 protein: CASSSNAGGQGKAFF; CDR3 DNA: TGTGCCAGCAGCAGTAATGCCGGGGGGCAGGGGAAGGCTTTCTTT
clone size: once; V gene: TRBV5-6; D gene: -; J gene: TRBJ1-3; CDR3 protein: CASSWDGNTIYF; CDR3 DNA: TGTGCCAGCAGCTGGGACGGAAACACCATATATTTT
clone size: -; V gene: TRBV11-2; D gene: -; J gene: TRBJ1-4; CDR3 protein: CASSPYRDQGEKLFF; CDR3 DNA: TGTGCCAGCAGCCCTTACAGGGACCAAGGGGAAAAACTGTTTTTT
clone size: once; V gene: TRBV5-1; D gene: -; J gene: TRBJ2-5; CDR3 protein: CASSFGLAGETQYF; CDR3 DNA: TGCGCCAGCAGCTTCGGGCTAGCCGGGGAGACCCAGTACTTC
clone size: -; V gene: TRBV25-1; D gene: -; J gene: TRBJ1-2; CDR3 protein: CASSESGESDGYTF; CDR3 DNA: TGTGCCAGCAGTGAATCTGGGGAAAGTGATGGCTACACCTTC
clone size: -; V gene: TRBV7-9; D gene: -; J gene: TRBJ1-2; CDR3 protein: CASSPDGFYGYTF; CDR3 DNA: TGTGCCAGCAGCCCCGACGGATTCTATGGCTACACCTTC
clone size: -; V gene: TRBV7-2; D gene: -; J gene: TRBJ1-1; CDR3 protein: CASSSGHLTEAFF; CDR3 DNA: TGTGCCAGCAGCTCGGGACATCTCACTGAAGCTTTCTTT
clone size: few; V gene: TRBV7-2; D gene: -; J gene: TRBJ2-2; CDR3 protein: CASSPQSVSGELFF; CDR3 DNA: TGTGCCAGCAGTCCCCAAAGCGTTTCCGGGGAGCTGTTTTTT
clone size: once; V gene: TRBV2; D gene: -; J gene: TRBJ1-4; CDR3 protein: CASRVTVVNEKLFF; CDR3 DNA: TGTGCCAGCCGTGTGACGGTCGTTAATGAAAAACTGTTTTTT
clone size: medium-sized; V gene: TRBV13; D gene: -; J gene: TRBJ1-2; CDR3 protein: CASRSGLDGYTF; CDR3 DNA: TGTGCCAGCAGGTCAGGGCTCGATGGCTACACCTTC
clone size: -; V gene: TRBV30; D gene: -; J gene: TRBJ1-5; CDR3 protein: CAWSPPQYNQPQHF; CDR3 DNA: TGTGCCTGGAGTCCCCCCCAGTACAATCAGCCCCAGCATTTT
clone size: -; V gene: TRBV10-3; D gene: -; J gene: TRBJ1-1; CDR3 protein: CAISESHSLTEAFF; CDR3 DNA: TGTGCCATCAGTGAGTCCCACAGCTTGACTGAAGCTTTCTTT
clone size: few; V gene: TRBV6-5; D gene: TRBD1; J gene: TRBJ1-1; CDR3 protein: CASSRTGIVTEAFF; CDR3 DNA: TGTGCCAGCAGCCGGACAGGGATTGTCACTGAAGCTTTCTTT
clone size: -; V gene: TRBV5-1; D gene: -; J gene: TRBJ1-4; CDR3 protein: CASSLAEGANEKLFF; CDR3 DNA: TGCGCCAGCAGCTTGGCCGAAGGAGCTAATGAAAAACTGTTTTTT
clone size: -; V gene: TRBV7-3; D gene: -; J gene: TRBJ1-1; CDR3 protein: CASSLEGMNTEAFF; CDR3 DNA: TGTGCCAGCAGCTTAGAGGGCATGAACACTGAAGCTTTCTTT
clone size: once; V gene: TRBV29-1; D gene: -; J gene: TRBJ1-1; CDR3 protein: CSVGRRAGDTEAFF; CDR3 DNA: TGCAGCGTTGGTCGCCGGGCGGGGGACACTGAAGCTTTCTTT
clone size: -; V gene: TRBV11-2; D gene: -; J gene: TRBJ1-1; CDR3 protein: CASRLNTEAFF; CDR3 DNA: TGTGCCAGCAGATTAAACACTGAAGCTTTCTTT
clone size: -; V gene: TRBV10-2; D gene: -; J gene: TRBJ1-5; CDR3 protein: CASSEGRGNQPQHF; CDR3 DNA: TGCGCCAGCAGTGAAGGTCGTGGCAATCAGCCCCAGCATTTT
clone size: few; V gene: TRBV7-8; D gene: -; J gene: TRBJ1-1; CDR3 protein: CASSLGGAASTEAFF; CDR3 DNA: TGTGCCAGCAGCTTAGGGGGCGCCGCGAGTACTGAAGCTTTCTTT
clone size: once; V gene: TRBV5-6; D gene: -; J gene: TRBJ2-1; CDR3 protein: CASSLIRNEQFF; CDR3 DNA: TGTGCCAGCAGCCTGATACGCAATGAGCAGTTCTTC